The 12 T cell receptor beta chains listed next were all sequenced from one sample in a study of shared clonotypes between healthy human individuals. Here immunoSEQ multiplex PCR was the method, and the copy in TCRdb shows in-frame clones only, minus some. Among approximately 720,000 clones listed, 90% to 95% were seen once. Naive-designated CD8 cells lacked CD45RO, were positively enriched for CCR7, and omitted terminally differentiated effector memory CD45RA+ cells. The sample taken for sequencing was naive CD8+ T cells sorted from blood. These receptor sequences come from a man younger than 45 in good health.

The chain joins TRBV19 to TRBJ1-1; D is undetermined. The CDR3 runs to 15 residues. The germline gives CDR1 LNHDA, CDR2 SQIVND (reference sequence). Trimming cost V 6 bases and J 0 bases, with 14 bases left between them. The CDR3 protein is CASRDYKTMNTEAFF. The CDR3 region has the DNA TGTGCCAGTAGGGATTACAAAACTATGAACACTGAAGCTTTCTTT.

V and J are TRBV7-3 and TRBJ2-4; D might be TRBD1 (6 bases). This CDR3 is built from 14 residues. Germline CDR1 reads SGHTA; CDR2 reads FQGTGA. Trimming took off 5 bases at V and 8 bases at J, with 16 bases between the two ends. The CDR3 coding sequence is TGTGCCAGCAGCCTACAGGGTTCTGAGGACATTCAGTACTTC. The encoded protein is CASSLQGSEDIQYF.

J is TRBJ2-5 and V is TRBV7-9; 9 bases agree with TRBD1. After removal of 5 bases from V and 2 bases from J, the junction contained 6 bases not matched to a gene. Germline CDR1 and CDR2: SEHNR and FQNEAQ (reference sequence). The CDR3 loop spans 15 amino acids. Here the CDR3 DNA reads TGTGCCAGCAGCAGGACAGGGGAAATGCAAGAGACCCAGTACTTC. It codes for CASSRTGEMQETQYF.

This rearrangement joins TRBV6-5 to TRBJ2-7, with D unresolved. Between the trimmed V and J ends, which lost 0 bases and 0 bases, there was a span of 12 bases. This CDR3 has 16 residues. Germline assignment: CDR1 MNHEY and CDR2 SVGAGI. The CDR3: CASSYSVGLPSYEQYF. In DNA, the CDR3 is TGTGCCAGCAGTTACTCCGTCGGGCTGCCCTCCTACGAGCAGTACTTC.

The CDR3: CASSPGQGVFHGYTF. The CDR3 DNA follows: TGTGCCAGCAGCCCGGGACAGGGGGTGTTTCATGGCTACACCTTC. The chain joins TRBV14 to TRBJ1-2; the match to TRBD1 covers 11 bases. The germline gives CDR1 SGHDN, CDR2 FVKESK. CDR3 length: 15 amino acids. J lost 6 bases, V lost 4 bases, and 7 bases had no gene match.

The rearrangement uses TRBV5-4 and TRBJ2-7; 13 nucleotides align to TRBD2. The CDR3 sequence is 15 residues long. The trim removed 4 bases at V and 7 bases at J, leaving 8 bases unmatched. CDR1 is SGHNT, CDR2 YYREEE, per germline (reference sequence). This CDR3 is CASSPTSGRAGEQYF. CDR3 DNA sequence: TGTGCCAGCAGCCCTACTAGCGGGAGGGCCGGAGAGCAGTACTTC.

CDR3 sequence (DNA): TGCGCCAGCAGACCTACTGATTACGAGCAGTACTTC. This codes for CASRPTDYEQYF. The rearrangement uses TRBV10-2 and TRBJ2-7, with unresolved D. Germline V gene data show CDR1 as WSHSY and CDR2 as SAAADI. CDR3 size: 12 residues. Trimming took 6 bases from V and 4 from J, leaving 10 bases between them.

Concerning this clone itself: The sample contains more than one DNA sequence encoding this CDR3. The V call is TRBV27, the J call TRBJ2-2, with D tentatively TRBD1 (6 bases). There are 13 residues in the CDR3. V was clipped by 11 bases and J by 0 bases, with 10 bases between them. The germline V gene encodes CDR1 MNHEY and CDR2 SMNVEV (reference sequence). CDR3 sequence reads: CASRTANTGELFF. The CDR3 nucleotides read TGTGCCTCCCGGACAGCGAACACCGGGGAGCTGTTTTTT.

The chain uses TRBV6-5 and TRBJ2-1; 11 nucleotides align to TRBD2. This CDR3 is 15 amino acids long. Germline trimming cut 8 bases from V and 7 bases from J; bases unmatched to any gene: 10. Germline CDR1 reads MNHEY; CDR2 reads SVGAGI. CDR3 nucleotide sequence: TGTGCCAGCGCTTTAGCGGGAGGGTATGGGAATGAGCAGTTCTTC. Translating it yields CASALAGGYGNEQFF.

CDR3 sequence reads: CASSEGTTNYGYTF. The CDR3 DNA is TGTGCCAGCAGTGAAGGGACAACTAACTATGGCTACACCTTC. The genes are TRBV2 and TRBJ1-2; D perhaps matches TRBD1 (5 bases). Trimming removed 1 base from V and 0 bases from J, with 6 bases in between. CDR3 length: 14 residues. CDR1 and CDR2 (germline): SNHLY, FYNNEI. Together with reference TRBV2 and TRBJ1-2, the CDR3 gives the full variable domain: EPEVTQTPSHQVTQMGQEVILRCVPISNHLYFYWYRQILGQKVEFLVSFYNNEISEKSEIFDDQFSVERPDGSNFTLKIRSTKLEDSAMYFCASSEGTTNYGYTFGSGTRLTVV.

The chain links TRBV6-1 to TRBJ1-1; TRBD1 might be the D (6 bases). This CDR3 comprises 14 residues. Germline values: CDR1 MNHNS, CDR2 SASEGT. Trimming left V 7 bases short and J 8 bases short, with 20 bases between. The CDR3 bases are TGTGCCAGCACCTCAGGGGTGAGGGTACAGGAAGCTTTCTTT. This encodes CASTSGVRVQEAFF.

A word on this clone: Other DNA sequences in this specimen translate into the identical CDR3. CDR3 in DNA: TGCGCCAGCAGCCGGGGACAGGGTACGTACGAGCAGTACTTC. Its translation is CASSRGQGTYEQYF. V is TRBV5-1 and J is TRBJ2-7; the match to TRBD1 covers 9 bases. The germline V gene encodes CDR1 SGHRS and CDR2 YFSETQ. The CDR3 runs 14 residues. J gave up 4 bases and V 4 bases, and 6 bases lay outside the gene matches.